Presented here are 27 T cell receptor beta chains from one specimen sequenced in a study of blood T cell repertoires in COVID-19. Assay used: immunoSEQ multiplex PCR; TCRdb lists only in-frame clones, some missing. The sample contains approximately 93,000 clones, 77% of which appear only once. Sample: peripheral blood. The receptors come from a woman of 80 years or more with acute or convalescent COVID-19.

This clone was seen repeatedly, ten times or more. V gene TRBV7-2 combines with J gene TRBJ1-2; 8 bases fit TRBD1. The CDR3 extends over 14 amino acids. CDR1 is SGHTA, CDR2 FQGNSA, per germline. The J segment lost 3 bases and the V segment lost 1 base, leaving 1 base of the junction unmatched. The CDR3 reads CASSLDRGDYGYTF. In DNA form, the CDR3 reads TGTGCCAGCAGCTTAGACAGGGGGGACTATGGCTACACCTTC.

This clone occurred a few times. The rearrangement links TRBV5-4 to TRBJ2-7; no reliable D call. V gave up 4 bases and J gave up 1 base, with 24 bases separating them. CDR3 length: 18 amino acids. The germline V gene has CDR1 SGHNT and CDR2 YYREEE (reference sequence). CDR3 coding DNA: TGTGCCAGCAGCCTGAGACCCGGAAATCCGCGGAAGTCCTACGAGCAGTACTTC. Its protein product is CASSLRPGNPRKSYEQYF.

The rearrangement links TRBV7-2 to TRBJ2-2, with 14 positions matching TRBD2. Looked up from germline, CDR1 is SGHTA and CDR2 is FQGNSA. This CDR3 has 16 residues. With 6 bases clipped from V and 6 bases from J, the junction kept 6 bases outside the gene matches. The CDR3 DNA reads as TGTGCCAGCAGTCCACCGGGACTAGCGGGAGCCGGGGAGCTGTTTTTT. Its protein product is CASSPPGLAGAGELFF.

The chain is built from TRBV7-9 and TRBJ1-2, with D uncertain. The germline CDR1 and CDR2 sequences are SEHNR and FQNEAQ (reference sequence). The CDR3 loop spans 13 amino acids. The V end was cut by 1 base, the J end by 6 bases, with 9 bases between. CDR3 sequence: CASSLEAVHGYTF. DNA of the CDR3: TGTGCCAGCAGCTTAGAGGCGGTCCATGGCTACACCTTC.

This rearrangement joins TRBV27 to TRBJ2-7; 14 bases are shared with TRBD2. V lost 6 bases to trimming and J lost 0 bases; unmatched junction nucleotides: 7. Germline CDR1 reads MNHEY; CDR2 reads SMNVEV (reference sequence). The CDR3 has 17 residues. The CDR3 region has the DNA TGTGCCAGCAGCCGGACTAGCGGGGGGATCAGCTCCTACGAGCAGTACTTC. It specifies CASSRTSGGISSYEQYF.

This clone showed up just once. The chain has TRBV9 and TRBJ1-2; TRBD1 agrees at 7 bases. CDR1 SGDLS and CDR2 YYNGEE come from the germline V gene. The junction had 8 bases not matched to a gene; V was cut back by 3 bases and J by 6 bases. The CDR3 is 14 residues long. The CDR3: CASSGGTVKHGYTF. The DNA of the CDR3 is TGTGCCAGCAGCGGAGGGACAGTCAAACATGGCTACACCTTC.

This clone appeared a few times. The rearrangement joins TRBV7-2 to TRBJ1-2; unclear D gene. CDR3 length: 11 amino acids. Deletions cut 4 bases from V and 5 bases from J, with 5 bases between. The germline gives CDR1 SGHTA, CDR2 FQGNSA. The CDR3 loop reads CASSSLYGYTF. The CDR3 DNA is TGTGCCAGCAGCTCCCTATATGGCTACACCTTC.

This chain connects TRBV4-1 to TRBJ2-7; D is undetermined. The CDR3 spans 16 residues. From germline, CDR1 is MGHRA and CDR2 YSYEKL. V was clipped by 1 base and J by 0 bases, with 13 bases between them. The CDR3 nucleotides read TGCGCCAGCAGCCAAGGAGGCGCCCTCGGCTCCTACGAGCAGTACTTC. Protein: CASSQGGALGSYEQYF.

The chain combines TRBV11-2 with TRBJ2-7; 8 bases line up with TRBD2. The trim removed 0 bases at V and 7 bases at J, leaving 8 bases unmatched. The germline V gene encodes CDR1 SGHAT and CDR2 FQNNGV. The CDR3 extends over 15 amino acids. As DNA, the CDR3 is TGTGCCAGCAGCTTAGATCGGGGGGGGCAGATTGAGCAGTACTTC. This sequence encodes CASSLDRGGQIEQYF.

The chain uses TRBV30 and TRBJ2-4, with a tentative D call TRBD2 (7 bases). The CDR3 sequence is 14 residues long. The V gene lost 3 bases and the J gene lost 0 bases, with 9 bases spanning the gap. Germline values: CDR1 GTSNPN, CDR2 SVGIG (reference sequence). For the CDR3, the DNA is TGTGCCTGGAGCGGGGGGCTAGCCAAAAACATTCAGTACTTC. Translation gives CAWSGGLAKNIQYF.

The chain combines TRBV10-1 with TRBJ1-4; possible D gene TRBD1, 6 bases. With 4 bases removed from V and 0 bases from J, the gap between germline ends came to 9 bases. The CDR3 totals 15 residues. Germline CDR1 reads WNHNN; CDR2 reads SYGVQD (reference sequence). The CDR3 loop reads CASSVRQATNEKLFF. The CDR3 DNA reads as TGCGCCAGCAGTGTCCGACAGGCAACTAATGAAAAACTGTTTTTT.

The table lists this clone with a few counts. The chain couples TRBV20-1 to TRBJ2-7; TRBD1 matches at 10 bases. V shed 3 bases, J shed 4 bases, and the junction held 9 bases outside the gene matches. The germline V gene encodes CDR1 DFQATT and CDR2 SNEGSKA (reference sequence). There are 15 residues in the CDR3. The CDR3, as DNA: TGCAGTGCTAGTATTGGGGGACAGGGGACGTACGAGCAGTACTTC. Protein: CSASIGGQGTYEQYF.

The V gene is TRBV5-1, the J gene TRBJ1-1; 9 bases are shared with TRBD1. The junction had 13 bases not matched to a gene; V was cut back by 5 bases and J by 5 bases. Germline lookup yields CDR1 SGHRS and CDR2 YFSETQ. This CDR3 region has 16 residues. This CDR3 reads CASRPQGAEVDTEAFF. CDR3 in DNA: TGCGCCAGCAGACCACAGGGGGCGGAGGTGGATACTGAAGCTTTCTTT.

The V and J genes are TRBV5-6 and TRBJ1-3, with 9 bases fitting TRBD1. The CDR3 length is 16 residues. V shed 4 bases, J shed 4 bases, and the junction held 9 bases outside the gene matches. Germline V gene sequence: CDR1 SGHDT, CDR2 YYEEEE. CDR3 DNA sequence: TGTGCCAGCAGCCACCTGACAGGGGGTAGGGGAAACACCATATATTTT. It specifies CASSHLTGGRGNTIYF.

The V and J genes are TRBV4-2 and TRBJ1-5, with D maybe TRBD1 (5 bases). The germline gives CDR1 LGHNA, CDR2 YNFKEQ. The CDR3 spans 15 residues. Deletions cut 2 bases from V and 4 bases from J, with 12 bases between. CDR3 in DNA: TGTGCCAGCAGCCAACATACAGGTGATAATCAGCCCCAGCATTTT. It specifies CASSQHTGDNQPQHF.

The rearrangement joins TRBV19 to TRBJ2-2, with 7 bases that match TRBD2. The V gene's germline CDR1 is LNHDA and CDR2 SQIVND (reference sequence). V was clipped by 5 bases and J by 4 bases; unmatched bases: 13. This CDR3 has 17 amino acids. CDR3 nucleotide sequence: TGTGCCAGTAGTCCAGCAGTGGGGAGGGTCGGCACCGGGGAGCTGTTTTTT. It yields the protein CASSPAVGRVGTGELFF. Looking up the rest from reference TRBV19 and TRBJ2-2 gives the full variable domain: DGGITQSPKYLFRKEGQNVTLSCEQNLNHDAMYWYRQDPGQGLRLIYYSQIVNDFQKGDIAEGYSVSREKKESFPLTVTSAQKNPTAFYLCASSPAVGRVGTGELFFGEGSRLTVL.

This chain uses TRBV11-2 with TRBJ2-3, with a possible D match to TRBD2 (6 bases). The CDR3 spans 16 residues. Germline V gives CDR1 SGHAT, CDR2 FQNNGV. Between the trimmed V and J ends, which lost 1 base and 0 bases, there was a span of 11 bases. The CDR3 loop reads CASSLVWAGSTDTQYF. Here the CDR3 DNA reads TGTGCCAGCAGCTTAGTTTGGGCGGGGAGCACAGATACGCAGTATTTT.

The chain recombines TRBV7-9 with TRBJ1-2; D gene uncertain. This CDR3 comprises 15 residues. The V end was cut by 2 bases, the J end by 8 bases, with 18 bases between. Germline lookup yields CDR1 SEHNR and CDR2 FQNEAQ (reference sequence). CDR3 region: CASSLILSGVGGYTF. The CDR3 DNA reads TGTGCCAGCAGCTTAATCCTGTCCGGGGTTGGGGGCTACACCTTC.

J is TRBJ1-1 and V is TRBV19; D may be TRBD1 (5 bases). Germline CDR1 reads LNHDA; CDR2 reads SQIVND (reference sequence). This CDR3 comprises 13 residues. The germline V and J ends were trimmed by 5 bases and 2 bases, with 9 bases remaining between them. CDR3 in amino acids: CASSVRENTEAFF. DNA of the CDR3: TGTGCCAGTAGTGTCAGGGAAAACACTGAAGCTTTCTTT.

The rearrangement links TRBV18 to TRBJ2-2; perhaps TRBD1 as D (6 bases). Deletions cut 5 bases from V and 3 bases from J, with 16 bases between. The V gene's germline CDR1 is KGHSH and CDR2 LQKENI. The CDR3 consists of 16 residues. The CDR3 nucleotides read TGTGCCAGCTCAGCCCGGACAGTGGGAGACACCGGGGAGCTGTTTTTT. Protein product: CASSARTVGDTGELFF.

This rearrangement joins TRBV4-3 to TRBJ2-7, with 8 positions matching TRBD1. Germline assignment: CDR1 LGHNA and CDR2 YSLEER. The J segment lost 5 bases and the V segment lost 4 bases, leaving 4 bases of the junction unmatched. This CDR3 has 13 amino acids. The CDR3 DNA reads TGCGCCAGCAGCCGCGACAGGGGCCACGAGCAGTACTTC. It codes for CASSRDRGHEQYF.

The chain recombines TRBV2 with TRBJ2-7; D is undetermined. Trimming pared 5 bases from V and 4 bases from J, leaving 6 bases between. Germline V gene sequence: CDR1 SNHLY, CDR2 FYNNEI. The CDR3 contains 11 residues. The CDR3: CASSSTYEQYF. The CDR3 region has the DNA TGTGCCAGCAGTTCTACTTACGAGCAGTACTTC.

The chain carries TRBV2 and TRBJ2-7; 7 bases align to TRBD1. Germline V gives CDR1 SNHLY, CDR2 FYNNEI. This CDR3 spans 15 amino acids. V was pared by 2 bases and J by 5 bases, with 9 bases of the junction left unmatched. The CDR3 spells CASSEHTTGTHEQYF. Here the CDR3 DNA reads TGTGCCAGCAGTGAACACACGACAGGGACCCACGAGCAGTACTTC.

This chain connects TRBV18 to TRBJ2-2, with a weak D call TRBD1 (5 bases). The CDR3 is made up of 16 amino acids. Trimming left V 7 bases short and J 2 bases short, with 17 bases between. Per the germline V gene, CDR1 is KGHSH and CDR2 is LQKENI. CDR3 sequence reads: CASCSPVGLNTGELFF. The CDR3 DNA is TGTGCCAGCTGCAGCCCCGTGGGGCTCAACACCGGGGAGCTGTTTTTT.

This chain joins TRBV4-1 and TRBJ1-6, with D perhaps TRBD1 (6 bases). The ends were cut back, 4 bases at V and 6 bases at J, with 10 bases in the middle. Germline CDR1 is MGHRA and CDR2 is YSYEKL. This CDR3 has 14 residues. The CDR3 region has the DNA TGCGCCAGCAGCCCCCAGGGGTCTAATTCACCCCTCCACTTT. The encoded protein is CASSPQGSNSPLHF.

The chain combines TRBV21-1 with TRBJ2-7; the table's D call TRBD1 went unverified against the DNA. TRBV21-1 is a documented pseudogene. The length of the CDR3 is 13 residues. CDR3 nucleotide sequence: TGTGCCAGCACCTCCACGCAGGGATACGAGCAGTACTTC. This translates into CASTSTQGYEQYF.

This clone was counted many times. The V call is TRBV11-2, the J call TRBJ2-1; 11 positions agree with TRBD2. The CDR3 length is 16 residues. J gave up 8 bases and V 5 bases, and 11 bases lay outside the gene matches. Germline V gene sequence: CDR1 SGHAT, CDR2 FQNNGV. DNA for the CDR3: TGTGCCAGCAGCGTGGGACTAGCGGTAATTCTAGATGAGCAGTTCTTC. Translating gives CASSVGLAVILDEQFF.